Following are 6 T cell receptor beta chains from one sample sequenced in a study of cytomegalovirus exposure and HLA in healthy donors. The PCR contained 60 Vbeta and 13 Jbeta primers. Profiled with immunoSEQ multiplex PCR; TCRdb holds only in-frame clones, not every one. The sample contains about 240,000 clones, about 81% of which appear only once. The sequencing sample was made of PBMCs. These receptor sequences come from a woman aged 40 to 50 in good health and CMV-seropositive.

This clone was observed once. The chain employs TRBV30 and TRBJ1-1; the D gene is possibly TRBD1 (5 bases). Trimming shortened V by 7 bases and J by 5 bases, and 14 bases separated the two germline ends. There are 12 residues in the CDR3. In germline, CDR1 is GTSNPN, CDR2 SVGIG (reference sequence). The CDR3 loop reads CASTIGVTEAFF. The CDR3 region has the DNA TGTGCCTCCACGATAGGGGTAACTGAAGCTTTCTTT.

The chain has TRBV21-1 and TRBJ2-1; the listed D gene, TRBD2, was not tested against the DNA. TRBV21-1 is marked as a pseudogene. The CDR3 spans 16 residues. CDR3 region: CASSKAASGSCDEQFF. The CDR3 DNA reads as TGTGCCAGCAGCAAAGCGGCTAGCGGGAGCTGCGATGAGCAGTTCTTC.

The CDR3 sequence: CASSFRDRGREGDGYTF. The CDR3 DNA is TGCGCCAGCAGCTTCCGGGACAGGGGGCGCGAGGGAGATGGCTACACCTTC. The rearrangement uses TRBV4-1 and TRBJ1-2, with 12 bases aligning to TRBD1. Germline CDR1 reads MGHRA; CDR2 reads YSYEKL. V shed 5 bases, J shed 6 bases, and the junction held 13 bases outside the gene matches. This CDR3 has 17 residues.

This chain links TRBV5-1 with TRBJ2-1, with TRBD2 as a possible D gene (6 bases). The CDR3 is 12 residues long. Germline values: CDR1 SGHRS, CDR2 YFSETQ. The V end lost 3 bases, the J end lost 7 bases, and 8 bases lay between the germline ends. The DNA for the CDR3 is TGCGCCAGCAGCTACGGGGGTAATGAGCAGTTCTTC. Translation: CASSYGGNEQFF.

This clone was seen just once. The CDR3 DNA follows: TGTGCCAGCAGCTTGTGGAGGCCCGGGGAAGAGACCCAGTACTTC. It encodes CASSLWRPGEETQYF. This rearrangement joins TRBV11-1 to TRBJ2-5; TRBD2 might be the D (5 bases). CDR1 is SGHAT and CDR2 is FQDESV in the germline V gene (reference sequence). V lost 3 bases, J lost 3 bases, and 14 bases lay in between. CDR3 length equals 15 residues.

This clone was picked up one time. The rearrangement uses TRBV5-1 and TRBJ2-7; TRBD1 agrees at 10 bases. Germline CDR1 is SGHRS and CDR2 is YFSETQ. V dropped 5 bases and J dropped 3; count of bases not matched to a gene: 8. The CDR3 runs 15 residues. The CDR3 bases are TGCGCCAGCAGATCACCGGGACAGGGGTTCTACGAGCAGTACTTC. Protein: CASRSPGQGFYEQYF.